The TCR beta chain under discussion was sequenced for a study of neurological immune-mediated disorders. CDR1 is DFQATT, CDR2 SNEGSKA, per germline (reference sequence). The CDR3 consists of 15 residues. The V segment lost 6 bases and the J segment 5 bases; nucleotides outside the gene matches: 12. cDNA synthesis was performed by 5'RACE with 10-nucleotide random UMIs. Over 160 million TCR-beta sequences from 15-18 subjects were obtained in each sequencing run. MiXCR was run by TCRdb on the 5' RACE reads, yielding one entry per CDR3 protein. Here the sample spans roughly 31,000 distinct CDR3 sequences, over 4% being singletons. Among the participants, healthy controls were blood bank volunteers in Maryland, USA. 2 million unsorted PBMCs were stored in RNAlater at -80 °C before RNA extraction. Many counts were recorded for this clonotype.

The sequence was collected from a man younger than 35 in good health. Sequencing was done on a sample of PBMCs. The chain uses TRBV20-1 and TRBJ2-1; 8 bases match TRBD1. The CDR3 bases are TGCAGTGCAACTTCCGGACAGGGCGGCAACAATGAGCAGTTCTTC. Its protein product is CSATSGQGGNNEQFF.